The rows below give T cell receptor beta chains drawn from one sample of a study of blood T cell repertoires in COVID-19. Data came from immunoSEQ multiplex PCR; TCRdb stores just in-frame clones and leaves some out. The data contain hundreds of thousands of clones, more than 85% of them seen just once; the ten biggest clones take up approximately 3%. Sample: peripheral blood. Receptors originate from a man in his sixties with acute or convalescent COVID-19. CDR3s include the opening cysteine and the closing phenylalanine or tryptophan. D genes are given only for firm matches. Clone size appears in some rows only: once, few, many, or a class for an expanded clone.

TGCAGCGTCCTAACGACGGGGGGCTACACCTTC	CSVLTTGGYTF	TRBJ1-2	-	TRBV29-1	-	11
TGTGCCAGCAGTTACGGCCAGCGGGGGGTTTTGGATGAGCAGTTCTTC	CASSYGQRGVLDEQFF	TRBJ2-1	-	TRBV6-5	TRBD2	16
TGTGCCAGCAGTGAAGGTCCGGGGAGACAGGGGGCGGGGGAGCAGTACTTC	CASSEGPGRQGAGEQYF	TRBJ2-7	once	TRBV2	TRBD1	17
TGTGCCAGCAATATTGGGGAGGGAGGCTACACCTTC	CASNIGEGGYTF	TRBJ1-2	-	TRBV6-5	-	12
TGTGCCAGCGGCCTCCCCCGAGGGCGGGGGGGCCTGGAAAAGACCCAGTACTTC	CASGLPRGRGGLEKTQYF	TRBJ2-5	once	TRBV27	TRBD2	18
TGTGCCAGCAGCCGAGACAGGGTTTATGGCTACACCTTC	CASSRDRVYGYTF	TRBJ1-2	-	TRBV7-2	TRBD1	13
TGTGCCAGCAGCCCCGGGACAGTGAAAGAGACCCAGTACTTC	CASSPGTVKETQYF	TRBJ2-5	-	TRBV3-1/TRBV3-2	TRBD1	14
TGTGCCAGCAGCCTCCGACAGGGCACGAACACTGAAGCTTTCTTT	CASSLRQGTNTEAFF	TRBJ1-1	-	TRBV7-3	TRBD1	15
TGCGCCAGCAGCTTGAATTGGGAGGCCGCCTACGAGCAGTACTTC	CASSLNWEAAYEQYF	TRBJ2-7	-	TRBV5-1	-	15
TGTGCCAGTATAGTGGCCCCCGGGGCCGGGGAGCTGTTTTTT	CASIVAPGAGELFF	TRBJ2-2	once	TRBV19	-	14
TGTGCCAGCAGTGACTCTGCGGGGGGGCCAGATACGCAGTATTTT	CASSDSAGGPDTQYF	TRBJ2-3	few	TRBV6-4	TRBD2	15
TGTGCCAGCAGCTTAGGCGGACCGGGGTGGAAAGACGAGCAGTACTTC	CASSLGGPGWKDEQYF	TRBJ2-7	-	TRBV11-2	-	16
TGTGCCAGCAGCTTAAATTCAGGGTTTGGAAACACCATATATTTT	CASSLNSGFGNTIYF	TRBJ1-3	-	TRBV7-3	-	15
TGTGCCAGCACTCCGACAGGCTCCTACGAGCAGTACTTC	CASTPTGSYEQYF	TRBJ2-7	-	TRBV12-3/TRBV12-4	-	13
TGTGCCAGCAGCCTAGCCGGGACAGGTGAAGCTTTCTTT	CASSLAGTGEAFF	TRBJ1-1	-	TRBV14	TRBD1	13
TGTGCCAGCAGCCGCCCGACAGGCGCTGTGGGTGAGCAGTTCTTC	CASSRPTGAVGEQFF	TRBJ2-1	-	TRBV6-2/TRBV6-3	-	15
TGTGCCAGCACCCCCCGGGTCCAGGGGCACTATGGCTACACCTTC	CASTPRVQGHYGYTF	TRBJ1-2	-	TRBV2	-	15
TGTGCCAGCAGCCGGGACAGGGCCGGGGAGCTGTTTTTT	CASSRDRAGELFF	TRBJ2-2	-	TRBV7-3	TRBD1	13
TGTGCCAGCAGCTTAGGACAGGGCTCCTACAATGAGCAGTTCTTC	CASSLGQGSYNEQFF	TRBJ2-1	-	TRBV7-2	TRBD1	15
TGTGCCGTACAATCCGGGACTAGCGGGGGACGCTCCTACAATGAGCAGTTCTTC	CAVQSGTSGGRSYNEQFF	TRBJ2-1	-	TRBV5-4	TRBD2	18
TGTGCCAGTAGGAACACAGGGGGTGCCAATGAAAAACTGTTTTTT	CASRNTGGANEKLFF	TRBJ1-4	-	TRBV19	TRBD1	15
TGTGCCACCAGCAGAGATCCTCTTCTCGGGGACACTGAAGCTTTCTTT	CATSRDPLLGDTEAFF	TRBJ1-1	-	TRBV15	-	16
TGTGCCAGCAGCTTGGCACGGACAGGGGCAGGGAACACTGAAGCTTTCTTT	CASSLARTGAGNTEAFF	TRBJ1-1	-	TRBV5-8	TRBD1	17
TGCGCCAGCAGCTTGGTACAGGGGAACACCGGGGAGCTGTTTTTT	CASSLVQGNTGELFF	TRBJ2-2	-	TRBV5-1	-	15
TGTGCCAGCAGCTTAGTAACAGGGGGCGGTTCCTACGAGCAGTACTTC	CASSLVTGGGSYEQYF	TRBJ2-7	-	TRBV11-2	TRBD1	16
TGTGCCAGCAGTTCGACAGTGAACACTGAAGCTTTCTTT	CASSSTVNTEAFF	TRBJ1-1	once	TRBV6-5	-	13
TGTGCCAGCAGCTTGTTCGGGAGGTTTAACAATGAGCAGTTCTTC	CASSLFGRFNNEQFF	TRBJ2-1	-	TRBV5-4	TRBD2	15
TGTGCCAGCAGCTTACTGCTAGCGGGGCCATCGAATGAGCAGTTCTTC	CASSLLLAGPSNEQFF	TRBJ2-1	-	TRBV7-6	TRBD2	16
TGTGCCAGCAGCCAAGGCCCCGGGACGGGTGGGACTCCCGGGGAGCTGTTTTTT	CASSQGPGTGGTPGELFF	TRBJ2-2	-	TRBV3-1/TRBV3-2	-	18
TGTGCCAGCAGTCGGGGGGCAAGGACTGAAGCTTTCTTT	CASSRGARTEAFF	TRBJ1-1	-	TRBV25-1	-	13
TGTGCCAGCAGTTTTCGACGGGGGGCGGGGTACGAGCAGTACTTC	CASSFRRGAGYEQYF	TRBJ2-7	few	TRBV27	-	15
TGCGCCAGCAGCCGCACAGGGACCTTAGACGAGCAGTACTTC	CASSRTGTLDEQYF	TRBJ2-7	many	TRBV10-1	-	14
TGCGCCAGCAGCTTGGCCCGGGGAGGGAATGAGCAGTTCTTC	CASSLARGGNEQFF	TRBJ2-1	-	TRBV5-1	TRBD2	14
TGTGCCAGCAGCCCGCGACTAGTCTACCACAATGAGCAGTTCTTC	CASSPRLVYHNEQFF	TRBJ2-1	once	TRBV5-6	-	15
TGTGCCAGCACCGACCCGGGTACTGGGGCCAACGTCCTGACTTTC	CASTDPGTGANVLTF	TRBJ2-6	-	TRBV6-5	-	15
TGTGCCACCAGTGAGGCGACAGTTAACTATGGCTACACCTTC	CATSEATVNYGYTF	TRBJ1-2	-	TRBV24-1	-	14
TGTGCCAGCTCACCGGACAGGGGTACAGATACGCAGTATTTT	CASSPDRGTDTQYF	TRBJ2-3	-	TRBV18	TRBD1	14
TGTGCCAGCAGCGACGCAGACAGCTCTGGAAACACCATATATTTT	CASSDADSSGNTIYF	TRBJ1-3	-	TRBV9	-	15
TGCGCCAGCAGCTTGTTAGGCTGGGACAGTCCCCCAAACATTCAGTACTTC	CASSLLGWDSPPNIQYF	TRBJ2-4	once	TRBV5-1	TRBD1	17
TGTGCCAGCAGTTTACGGGTTTTCAATGAGCAGTTCTTC	CASSLRVFNEQFF	TRBJ2-1	-	TRBV27	-	13
TGTGCCAGCAGTTACGGCGGGGACGCTGGAAACACCATATATTTT	CASSYGGDAGNTIYF	TRBJ1-3	-	TRBV6-6	-	15
TGCGCCAGCAGTGAGGCCCGGGGGACGGCCTATGGCTACACCTTC	CASSEARGTAYGYTF	TRBJ1-2	-	TRBV10-1	-	15
TGTGCCAGTAGTAGCCCCTTTGGGGCGGGGGCGAACAATGAGCAGTTCTTC	CASSSPFGAGANNEQFF	TRBJ2-1	-	TRBV19	-	17